Listed below are T cell receptor beta chains from one sample, sequenced in a study of blood T cell repertoires in COVID-19. The table came from immunoSEQ multiplex PCR; TCRdb's copy has only in-frame clones and leaves some out. The sample consists of roughly 120,000 clones, over 75% of them appearing once. Sequencing input: peripheral blood. The origin of the receptors is a man aged 65 to 85 with active or convalescent COVID-19. Both conserved end residues are part of each CDR3. Each record gives: clone size, V gene, J gene, D gene, CDR3 DNA, CDR3 protein. The D gene is left open where the match is weak. Not every row has a clone size; where given, it reads once, few, many or a size class.

clone_size: -; v_call: TRBV5-6; j_call: TRBJ2-1; d_call: TRBD2; cdr3_nt: TGTGCCAGCGCAAGGGGAGCGGGAGTCGATGAGCAGTTCTTC; cdr3_aa: CASARGAGVDEQFF
clone_size: -; v_call: TRBV2; j_call: TRBJ2-1; d_call: TRBD1; cdr3_nt: TGTGCCAGCATCTCAGGGGGCGGTGAGCAGTTCTTC; cdr3_aa: CASISGGGEQFF
clone_size: -; v_call: TRBV7-9; j_call: TRBJ1-2; d_call: TRBD1; cdr3_nt: TGTGCCAGCAGCTTAGAGACAGGGGGACTTGGCTACACCTTC; cdr3_aa: CASSLETGGLGYTF
clone_size: -; v_call: TRBV6-5; j_call: TRBJ1-1; d_call: -; cdr3_nt: TGTGCCAGCAGTACCCGTCCACTCGTGAACACTGAAGCTTTCTTT; cdr3_aa: CASSTRPLVNTEAFF
clone_size: -; v_call: TRBV6-1; j_call: TRBJ1-6; d_call: -; cdr3_nt: TGTGCCAGCAGTGAAGCACAACAGAATTCACCCCTCCACTTT; cdr3_aa: CASSEAQQNSPLHF
clone_size: -; v_call: TRBV6-5; j_call: TRBJ1-6; d_call: TRBD1; cdr3_nt: TGTGCCAGCGGGGGGGGACAGGGTAGTTCACCCCTCCACTTT; cdr3_aa: CASGGGQGSSPLHF
clone_size: few; v_call: TRBV28; j_call: TRBJ2-1; d_call: TRBD2; cdr3_nt: TGTGCCAGCAGTGGGTTCACTAGCGGGAGATATAATGAGCAGTTCTTC; cdr3_aa: CASSGFTSGRYNEQFF
clone_size: once; v_call: TRBV18; j_call: TRBJ1-1; d_call: -; cdr3_nt: TGTGCCAGCTCACCACGAGTAGACAGGAAGAACACTGAAGCTTTCTTT; cdr3_aa: CASSPRVDRKNTEAFF
clone_size: -; v_call: TRBV2; j_call: TRBJ2-2; d_call: TRBD1; cdr3_nt: TGTGCCAGCGGGCTGGGACAGGGCCGCACCGGGGAGCTGTTTTTT; cdr3_aa: CASGLGQGRTGELFF
clone_size: -; v_call: TRBV3-1/TRBV3-2; j_call: TRBJ1-1; d_call: -; cdr3_nt: TGTGCCAGCAGCCAAGAAGCAGGGTGGGCTGAAGCTTTCTTT; cdr3_aa: CASSQEAGWAEAFF
clone_size: -; v_call: TRBV6-1; j_call: TRBJ1-5; d_call: TRBD1; cdr3_nt: TGTGCCAGCAGTGCCCTCACAGGGGGCGGGAATCAGCCCCAGCATTTT; cdr3_aa: CASSALTGGGNQPQHF
clone_size: -; v_call: TRBV28; j_call: TRBJ2-7; d_call: TRBD1; cdr3_nt: TGTGCCAGCAGTTTATGGGACGGACAGGCCTACGAGCAGTACTTC; cdr3_aa: CASSLWDGQAYEQYF
clone_size: -; v_call: TRBV30; j_call: TRBJ1-2; d_call: -; cdr3_nt: TGTGCCTGGAGTGTCGATGCAGACTATGGCTACACCTTC; cdr3_aa: CAWSVDADYGYTF
clone_size: -; v_call: TRBV7-3; j_call: TRBJ2-4; d_call: -; cdr3_nt: TGTGCCAGCAGCTTAACGGGGACAAGCCACATTCAGTACTTC; cdr3_aa: CASSLTGTSHIQYF
clone_size: -; v_call: TRBV10-3; j_call: TRBJ1-1; d_call: TRBD1; cdr3_nt: TGTGCCATCAGGGGACAGGGGGCGGGCACTGAAGCTTTCTTT; cdr3_aa: CAIRGQGAGTEAFF
clone_size: -; v_call: TRBV27; j_call: TRBJ1-3; d_call: TRBD1; cdr3_nt: TGTGCCAGCAGTTCGCACCATTCCGGGGACAGGACAAGAAACACCATATATTTT; cdr3_aa: CASSSHHSGDRTRNTIYF
clone_size: -; v_call: TRBV27; j_call: TRBJ1-2; d_call: TRBD1; cdr3_nt: TGTGCCAGCAGCCTTACATGGGACAGGGCTAACTATGGCTACACCTTC; cdr3_aa: CASSLTWDRANYGYTF
clone_size: -; v_call: TRBV28; j_call: TRBJ1-2; d_call: -; cdr3_nt: TGTGCCAGCAGTTCAGGCGGGAGTGGCTACACCTTC; cdr3_aa: CASSSGGSGYTF
clone_size: -; v_call: TRBV21-1; j_call: TRBJ2-5; d_call: -; cdr3_nt: TGTGCCAGCAGCAAATCCAGGGATCCTGCCCAAGAGACCCAGTACTTC; cdr3_aa: CASSKSRDPAQETQYF
clone_size: -; v_call: TRBV6-5; j_call: TRBJ1-2; d_call: -; cdr3_nt: TGTGCCAGCAGCCCACGGACATTCGATGGCTACACCTTC; cdr3_aa: CASSPRTFDGYTF
clone_size: -; v_call: TRBV7-8; j_call: TRBJ2-1; d_call: TRBD2; cdr3_nt: TGTGCCAGCAGCTTATTGGGGACTAGAAGCGATGAGCAGTTCTTC; cdr3_aa: CASSLLGTRSDEQFF
clone_size: -; v_call: TRBV6-5; j_call: TRBJ2-1; d_call: TRBD2; cdr3_nt: TGTGCCAGCAGTTACTCGGGGACTAGCCGGAATGAGCAGTTCTTC; cdr3_aa: CASSYSGTSRNEQFF
clone_size: -; v_call: TRBV30; j_call: TRBJ1-5; d_call: -; cdr3_nt: TGTGCCTGGAGTGTGGGAGGGTACCCAAATCAGCCCCAGCATTTT; cdr3_aa: CAWSVGGYPNQPQHF
clone_size: -; v_call: TRBV28; j_call: TRBJ2-3; d_call: -; cdr3_nt: TGTGCCAGCAGTTTCTCTAATACGCAGTATTTT; cdr3_aa: CASSFSNTQYF
clone_size: -; v_call: TRBV19; j_call: TRBJ2-1; d_call: -; cdr3_nt: TGTGCCAGTAGTTCCCTTGTCGGCAATGAGCAGTTCTTC; cdr3_aa: CASSSLVGNEQFF
clone_size: -; v_call: TRBV10-3; j_call: TRBJ1-2; d_call: TRBD1; cdr3_nt: TGTGCCATCAGTGAGTTCTACCGACAGGGTAGGGGGGCTAACTATGGCTACACCTTC; cdr3_aa: CAISEFYRQGRGANYGYTF
clone_size: -; v_call: TRBV30; j_call: TRBJ1-5; d_call: -; cdr3_nt: TGTGCCCTGGAAGCAGGGAGCAATCAGCCCCAGCATTTT; cdr3_aa: CALEAGSNQPQHF
clone_size: -; v_call: TRBV12-3/TRBV12-4; j_call: TRBJ1-4; d_call: TRBD1; cdr3_nt: TGTGCCAGCAGACAGACAGGGTATGAAAAACTGTTTTTT; cdr3_aa: CASRQTGYEKLFF
clone_size: -; v_call: TRBV5-1; j_call: TRBJ1-2; d_call: TRBD1; cdr3_nt: TGCGCCAGCAGCATGGGACAGGGCTGGGTCTATGGCTACACCTTC; cdr3_aa: CASSMGQGWVYGYTF
clone_size: -; v_call: TRBV25-1; j_call: TRBJ2-7; d_call: TRBD2; cdr3_nt: TGTGCCAGCAGTATTAGCGGGACGTCCGCCGAGCAGTACTTC; cdr3_aa: CASSISGTSAEQYF
clone_size: once; v_call: TRBV20-1; j_call: TRBJ1-2; d_call: -; cdr3_nt: TGCAGTGCTAGTCCCGAGGGGGCTAACTATGGCTACACCTTC; cdr3_aa: CSASPEGANYGYTF
clone_size: -; v_call: TRBV28; j_call: TRBJ2-7; d_call: TRBD2; cdr3_nt: TGTGCCAGCAGTTTACCTAGCGGGGGCTCCTACGAGCAGTACTTC; cdr3_aa: CASSLPSGGSYEQYF
clone_size: -; v_call: TRBV5-1; j_call: TRBJ1-3; d_call: TRBD1; cdr3_nt: TGCGCCAGCAGATTACAGGGGCCTGGAAACACCATATATTTT; cdr3_aa: CASRLQGPGNTIYF
clone_size: -; v_call: TRBV28; j_call: TRBJ2-3; d_call: TRBD1; cdr3_nt: TGTGCCAGCAGTCTCGACAGGGGGGGAGATACGCAGTATTTT; cdr3_aa: CASSLDRGGDTQYF
clone_size: -; v_call: TRBV28; j_call: TRBJ2-3; d_call: -; cdr3_nt: TGTGCCAGCAGGGCCGGGTATCCTAGCACAGATACGCAGTATTTT; cdr3_aa: CASRAGYPSTDTQYF
clone_size: -; v_call: TRBV18; j_call: TRBJ2-2; d_call: TRBD2; cdr3_nt: TGTGCCAGCTCTCCCAGCGGGAGGGCGAACACCGGGGAGCTGTTTTTT; cdr3_aa: CASSPSGRANTGELFF
clone_size: -; v_call: TRBV28; j_call: TRBJ1-2; d_call: TRBD1; cdr3_nt: TGTGCCAGCAGCCTAGGACAGGTGGGCTATGGCTACACCTTC; cdr3_aa: CASSLGQVGYGYTF
clone_size: few; v_call: TRBV12-5; j_call: TRBJ2-7; d_call: -; cdr3_nt: TGTGCTAGTGACCCGAGACAAATCCTTACCTACGAGCAGTACTTC; cdr3_aa: CASDPRQILTYEQYF
clone_size: -; v_call: TRBV9; j_call: TRBJ1-5; d_call: -; cdr3_nt: TGTGCCAGCAGCCCAGACAGTAGCAATCAGCCCCAGCATTTT; cdr3_aa: CASSPDSSNQPQHF
clone_size: once; v_call: TRBV28; j_call: TRBJ2-1; d_call: -; cdr3_nt: TGTGCCAGCAGTTTATTTTCCCTTGGAGGGAAGTTTTACAATGAGCAGTTCTTC; cdr3_aa: CASSLFSLGGKFYNEQFF
clone_size: -; v_call: TRBV11-2; j_call: TRBJ2-7; d_call: -; cdr3_nt: TGTGCCAGCAGCTTAGTGGGCAGTGCCAGCTCCTACGAGCAGTACTTC; cdr3_aa: CASSLVGSASSYEQYF
clone_size: -; v_call: TRBV18; j_call: TRBJ2-5; d_call: TRBD1; cdr3_nt: TGTGCCAGCTCACCACTAGGGACAGGGGGCCAAGAGACCCAGTACTTC; cdr3_aa: CASSPLGTGGQETQYF
clone_size: -; v_call: TRBV5-6; j_call: TRBJ2-1; d_call: -; cdr3_nt: TGTGCCAGCAGCTGGGGGGTCTCCGACTCTGAGCAGTTCTTC; cdr3_aa: CASSWGVSDSEQFF
clone_size: -; v_call: TRBV2; j_call: TRBJ2-3; d_call: TRBD1; cdr3_nt: TGTGCCAGCAGAGAGATCGGGACAGGGAGTATCACAGATACGCAGTATTTT; cdr3_aa: CASREIGTGSITDTQYF
clone_size: -; v_call: TRBV28; j_call: TRBJ1-1; d_call: TRBD1; cdr3_nt: TGTGCCAGCAGTTTAAAAGGGGGCGCGTCTCCCGAAGCTTTCTTT; cdr3_aa: CASSLKGGASPEAFF
clone_size: -; v_call: TRBV30; j_call: TRBJ1-2; d_call: TRBD1; cdr3_nt: TGTGCCTGGATGGGGGACAGGGGCTATGGCTACACCTTC; cdr3_aa: CAWMGDRGYGYTF
clone_size: once; v_call: TRBV28; j_call: TRBJ1-6; d_call: -; cdr3_nt: TGTGCCAGCAGTTTATTGGTGGGGGGATCACCCCTCCACTTT; cdr3_aa: CASSLLVGGSPLHF
clone_size: -; v_call: TRBV11-2; j_call: TRBJ1-5; d_call: -; cdr3_nt: TGTGCCAGCAGCTTATCGGGGTCCCAGCCCCAGCATTTT; cdr3_aa: CASSLSGSQPQHF
clone_size: -; v_call: TRBV19; j_call: TRBJ1-1; d_call: TRBD1; cdr3_nt: TGTGCCAGTAGTCAGACAGGGGAAACTGAAGCTTTCTTT; cdr3_aa: CASSQTGETEAFF
clone_size: -; v_call: TRBV27; j_call: TRBJ1-2; d_call: TRBD1; cdr3_nt: TGTGCCAGCGCTACGGACAGGTCGGAGGGCTACACCTTC; cdr3_aa: CASATDRSEGYTF
clone_size: -; v_call: TRBV5-1; j_call: TRBJ2-1; d_call: TRBD2; cdr3_nt: TGCGCCAGCAGCACCCCAGCGGGAGTAGGCGATGAGCAGTTCTTC; cdr3_aa: CASSTPAGVGDEQFF
clone_size: -; v_call: TRBV28; j_call: TRBJ1-1; d_call: -; cdr3_nt: TGTGCCAGCAGTTTACCGGAGGGTACTGAAGCTTTCTTT; cdr3_aa: CASSLPEGTEAFF
clone_size: once; v_call: TRBV7-8; j_call: TRBJ1-1; d_call: TRBD1; cdr3_nt: TGTGCCAGCAGCTTAGACAGGGGGAAAGACACTGAAGCTTTCTTT; cdr3_aa: CASSLDRGKDTEAFF